This TCR beta chain was sequenced for a study of T cells in Graves' hyperthyroidism and ophthalmopathy. This clonotype has only one observation. What it binds is not known. From RNA transcripts, TCR beta CDR3 regions were amplified. TCR CDR3 underwent first-round RT-PCR with the HTBI primer set. TCRdb recomputed calls from the multiplex PCR reads with MiXCR, one row per CDR3 protein. Here the sample spans around 540,000 distinct CDR3 sequences, about 15% being singletons. Germline V gene data show CDR1 as DFQATT and CDR2 as SNEGSKA (reference sequence). The CDR3 has 14 amino acids. The J segment lost 2 bases and the V segment lost 6 bases, leaving 7 bases of the junction unmatched. Regarding the study as a whole: Stable hyperthyroidism was told apart from ophthalmopathy by a model built on 13 V-J features. Blood samples included most of the expanded thyroid clonotypes exceeding 0.001.

The cohort's ophthalmopathy patients, a group with duration under 3 months, had a Clinical Activity Score of at least 3 and a NOSPECS grade of at least 4. For the diagnoses, clinical symptoms, serum thyroxine and TRAb, thyroid ultrasound and orbital computed tomography were used. The gene calls are TRBV20-1 and TRBJ2-3, with TRBD1 matching 8 bases. The clonotype was recovered from a woman aged 25 to 39 with Graves' ophthalmopathy. Source material: blood. The CDR3 nucleotides read TGCAGTGCCCGGGACAGGCTTTCCACAGATACGCAGTATTTT. It encodes CSARDRLSTDTQYF.